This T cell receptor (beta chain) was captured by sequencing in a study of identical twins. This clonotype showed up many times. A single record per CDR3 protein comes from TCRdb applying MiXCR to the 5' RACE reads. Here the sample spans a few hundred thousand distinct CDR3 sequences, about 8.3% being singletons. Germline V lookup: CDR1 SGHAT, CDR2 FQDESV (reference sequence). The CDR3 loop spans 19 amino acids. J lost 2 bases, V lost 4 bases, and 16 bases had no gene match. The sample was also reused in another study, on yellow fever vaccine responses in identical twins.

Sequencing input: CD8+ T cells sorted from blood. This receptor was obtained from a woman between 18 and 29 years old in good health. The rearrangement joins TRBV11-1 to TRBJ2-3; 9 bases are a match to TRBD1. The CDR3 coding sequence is TGTGCCAGCAGCTCGTTAAACTCCGACAGGGGGACGTACACAGATACGCAGTATTTT. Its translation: CASSSLNSDRGTYTDTQYF.